This T cell receptor beta chain comes out of a study of CD8 T cells in ankylosing spondylitis. The study's findings and limits: The study looked at matched synovial fluid samples from ankylosing spondylitis patients. Disease-linked clones were reported to be significantly enriched there. Clones linked to the disease showed a CD8+ phenotype. They occurred at relatively low frequencies in peripheral blood.

About this clonotype itself: Its antigen is unidentified.

Trimming took 1 base from V and 8 from J; bases not matched to a gene: 0. This CDR3 spans 14 amino acids. The germline gives CDR1 SGHNT, CDR2 YYREEE (reference sequence). For TCR beta, libraries came from quantitative 5'-RACE with molecular barcodes. TCRdb used MiXCR to reprocess the 5' RACE reads, holding one entry per CDR3 protein. This sample has approximately 290,000 distinct CDR3 sequences, with around 20% found just once. This sequence was found in a female donor with ankylosing spondylitis or in good health (not recorded which). Sample: blood, either unsorted or a sorted T cell fraction (not recorded which). The chain employs TRBV5-4 and TRBJ2-1; 13 nucleotides agree with TRBD2. CDR3 bases: TGTGCCAGCAGCTTGACTAGCGGGAGGGATGAGCAGTTCTTC. Its translation is CASSLTSGRDEQFF.